These 2 T cell receptor beta chains share one sample of origin, sequenced in a study of blood T cell repertoires in COVID-19. The repertoire was sequenced with immunoSEQ multiplex PCR; TCRdb's copy has only in-frame clones and lacks some. This sample has 150,000 to 200,000 clones, with 65% to 85% found just once. The specimen sequenced was peripheral blood. The receptors shown here come from a woman in her 30s with acute or convalescent COVID-19.

The chain is built from TRBV5-1 and TRBJ2-3; a possible D gene is TRBD1 (6 bases). There are 18 residues in the CDR3. The V and J ends lost 3 bases and 3 bases respectively, with 23 bases between them. Germline loops: CDR1 SGHRS, CDR2 YFSETQ. Here the CDR3 DNA reads TGCGCCAGCAGCTCGGATCTAAGGGGGTCGGACCCAACAGATACGCAGTATTTT. Encoded protein: CASSSDLRGSDPTDTQYF.

The gene calls are TRBV28 and TRBJ1-5, with D possibly TRBD1 on 5 matching bases. Germline CDR1 reads MDHEN; CDR2 reads SYDVKM. The CDR3 sequence is 14 residues long. V was trimmed by 3 bases and J by 6 bases, leaving 12 bases between them. The CDR3 bases are TGTGCCAGCAGTTTGCCGCAGGGCTTTCAGCCCCAGCATTTT. It encodes CASSLPQGFQPQHF. Combining the CDR3 with reference TRBV28 and TRBJ1-5 gives the whole variable domain DVKVTQSSRYLVKRTGEKVFLECVQDMDHENMFWYRQDPGLGLRLIYFSYDVKMKEKGDIPEGYSVSREKKERFSLILESASTNQTSMYLCASSLPQGFQPQHFGDGTRLSIL.